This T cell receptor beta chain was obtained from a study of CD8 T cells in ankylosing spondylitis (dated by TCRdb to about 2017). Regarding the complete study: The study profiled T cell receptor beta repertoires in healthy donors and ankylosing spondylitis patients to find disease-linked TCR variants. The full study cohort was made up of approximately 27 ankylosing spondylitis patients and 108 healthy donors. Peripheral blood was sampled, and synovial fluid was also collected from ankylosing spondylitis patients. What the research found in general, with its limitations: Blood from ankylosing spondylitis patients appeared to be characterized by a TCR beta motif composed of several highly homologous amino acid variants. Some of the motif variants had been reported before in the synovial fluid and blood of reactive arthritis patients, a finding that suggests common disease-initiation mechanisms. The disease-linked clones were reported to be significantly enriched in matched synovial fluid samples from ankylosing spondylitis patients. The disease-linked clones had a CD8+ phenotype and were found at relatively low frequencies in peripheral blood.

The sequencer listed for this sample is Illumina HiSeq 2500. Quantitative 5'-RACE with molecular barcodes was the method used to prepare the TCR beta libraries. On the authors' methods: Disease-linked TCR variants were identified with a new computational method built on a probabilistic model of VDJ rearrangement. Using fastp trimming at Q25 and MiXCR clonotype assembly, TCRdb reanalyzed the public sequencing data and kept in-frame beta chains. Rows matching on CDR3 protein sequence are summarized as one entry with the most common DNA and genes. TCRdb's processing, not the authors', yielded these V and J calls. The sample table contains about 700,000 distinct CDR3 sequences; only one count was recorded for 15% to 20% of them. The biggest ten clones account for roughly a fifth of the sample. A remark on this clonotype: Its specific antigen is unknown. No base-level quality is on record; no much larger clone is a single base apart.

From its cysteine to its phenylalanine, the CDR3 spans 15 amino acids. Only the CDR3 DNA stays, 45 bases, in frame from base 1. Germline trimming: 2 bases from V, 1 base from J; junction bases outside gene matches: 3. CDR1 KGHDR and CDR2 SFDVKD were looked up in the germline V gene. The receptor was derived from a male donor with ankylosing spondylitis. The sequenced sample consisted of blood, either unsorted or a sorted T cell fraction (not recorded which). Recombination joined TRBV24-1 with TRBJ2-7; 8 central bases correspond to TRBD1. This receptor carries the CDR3 CATSDSRQGSYEQYF. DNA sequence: TGTGCCACCAGTGATTCCCGACAGGGGTCCTACGAGCAGTACTTC.